The clone carrying this TCR beta chain was counted a few times. The identical CDR3 is also encoded by other nucleotide sequences in the sample. Sampling of alopecia areata patients yielded lesional scalp punch biopsies as well as peripheral blood. TCR sequencing used cDNA made by reverse transcription of extracted RNA. The data were produced by immunoSEQ multiplex PCR, yet TCRdb's version contains in-frame clones alone and is incomplete. This sample has 130,000 or so clones, with about 46% found just once. Trimming took 3 bases from V and 4 from J, leaving 6 bases between them. CDR1 and CDR2 (germline): SQVTM, ANQGSEA. The CDR3 is made up of 12 amino acids. These data come from a study of CD8+ T cells in alopecia areata.

Source material: NKG2D-low CD8+ T cells sorted from blood. This sequence originates from a human donor with alopecia areata. The chain combines TRBV29-1 with TRBJ2-2; D not resolved. The CDR3 is CSVDSLTGELFF. CDR3 nucleotides: TGCAGCGTTGACTCACTCACCGGGGAGCTGTTTTTT.